This TCR beta chain was recovered during a study of T cells after yellow fever vaccination. Study context: SMART-Seq v4 Ultra Low Input prepared libraries from low-cell fractions.

Remarks on this clonotype: Its antigen is unknown.

Broader study findings: The presence of abundant clonotypes contaminating from the bulk population was possible in FACS-sorted repertoires. Peaking faster, on day 5 versus 15, the secondary response was nonetheless weaker.

TCRdb re-derived calls from the 5' RACE reads in MiXCR, one entry per CDR3 protein. The sample shows hundreds of thousands of distinct CDR3 sequences, around 17% of them seen only once. Trimming at V came to 7 bases and at J to 3 bases, leaving 3 bases not matched to a gene. CDR3 length: 12 amino acids. Germline CDR1 and CDR2: SGHRS and YFSETQ. Sequenced here: PBMCs, sampled 4 to 5 days after the first yellow fever vaccination. V gene TRBV5-1 combines with J gene TRBJ2-5; 7 bases map to TRBD2. This TCR was recovered from a man aged 18 to 35 who received the YFV17D yellow fever vaccine. The CDR3 DNA sequence: TGCGCCAGCGGGGGGGGAGAAGAGACCCAGTACTTC. This codes for CASGGGEETQYF.